What follows describes a single T cell receptor beta chain. Germline V gives CDR1 MDHEN, CDR2 SYDVKM. The CDR3 consists of 16 residues. The V end was cut by 7 bases, the J end by 2 bases, with 15 bases between. This entry comes from a study of control samples from healthy donors and cancer patients. Measured with immunoSEQ multiplex PCR; TCRdb has only the in-frame clones, and not every one. Among just over 150,000 clones listed, approximately 90% were seen once. This receptor was obtained from a man aged 30 to 45 in good health. Sequences were obtained from blood. The V and J genes are TRBV28 and TRBJ2-6; D might be TRBD2 (7 bases). The CDR3: CASTLGGAAGANVLTF. The CDR3 nucleotides are TGTGCCAGCACCTTAGGGGGGGCAGCTGGGGCCAACGTCCTGACTTTC.